This TCR beta chain was recorded in a study of blood T cells in healthy people across ages. Study-wide findings and caveats: Estimates of diversity drawn from one million T cells were considered underestimates.

The donors, all healthy, were Caucasians living in Russia, aged roughly 6 to 95. The CDR3 extends over 14 amino acids. The germline V gene encodes CDR1 ENHRY and CDR2 SYGVKD. J lost 2 bases, V lost 4 bases, and 2 bases had no gene match. The use of a sample-barcoded 5' primer and a J-beta primer mix characterized a second PCR of about 7 to 12 cycles. Through a template-switch adaptor with 12 random nucleotides, each cDNA molecule received a tag. Each CDR3 protein is one row after TCRdb ran MiXCR on the 5' RACE reads. The profile shows around 800,000 distinct CDR3 sequences, 40% to 50% of them singletons. This clonotype was counted between two and nine times. Its specificity is unknown.

The sample consisted of blood. V and J are TRBV10-3 and TRBJ2-7; TRBD1 aligns across 10 bases. The clonotype was recovered from a man between 60 and 70 years old in good health. The CDR3 loop is CAISGTGGTYEQYF. CDR3 in DNA: TGTGCCATCAGTGGGACAGGGGGAACCTACGAGCAGTACTTC.